The clone carrying this T cell receptor (beta chain) was seen a single time. Its antigen is unidentified. CDR1 and CDR2 from the germline V gene are SQVTM and ANQGSEA. The CDR3 extends over 13 amino acids. Trimming cost V 3 bases and J 7 bases; bases outside gene matches: 7. The sample is drawn from a study of shared clonotypes between healthy human individuals. The study's findings and limits: For sorted subsets, rarefaction showed incomplete sequencing despite large depth.

Profiling relied on immunoSEQ multiplex PCR, and the TCRdb table lists in-frame clones only, not all of them. Among over 1.4 million clones listed, roughly 95% were seen once. The V call is TRBV29-1, the J call TRBJ2-7; 9 bases fit TRBD1. The sequenced sample consisted of naive CD4+ T cells sorted from blood. Subset denoted: CD45RA+ positively selected. The origin of this receptor is a man younger than 45 in good health. The CDR3 sequence: CSVEDRGRREQYF. The CDR3, as DNA: TGCAGCGTTGAGGACAGGGGCCGAAGGGAGCAGTACTTC.